A single sample gave rise to the 15 T cell receptor beta chains below, sequenced in a study of cytomegalovirus exposure and HLA in healthy donors (dated by TCRdb to the late 2010s). The protocol used for the library was the immunoSEQ multiplex PCR assay. Not all clones reach the TCRdb copy of this immuneACCESS table, which keeps in-frame sequences only. Checked studies attribute under half of the gap to unresolved V genes and leave the rest unexplained. The sample yields about 160,000 clones; roughly nine tenths were counted once. 3% of the sample is held by the ten biggest clonotypes. Sequenced material: PBMCs. The receptors originated from a woman under 30 in good health and CMV-seropositive.

CDR3 coding DNA: TGTGCCAGCTCACCAAGGGGGCCGATAGGTGACAGCAATCAGCCCCAGCATTTT. Its translation: CASSPRGPIGDSNQPQHF. This sequence joins TRBV18 and TRBJ1-5, with TRBD1 matching over 7 bases. There are 18 residues in the CDR3. The V and J ends lost 2 bases and 1 base, in that order; junction bases with no gene match: 11. Germline CDR1 KGHSH, CDR2 LQKENI.

The chain carries TRBV11-2 and TRBJ2-7, with TRBD1 matching 10 bases. J was trimmed by 6 bases and V by 5 bases; bases with no gene match: 7. The CDR3 consists of 14 residues. The germline gives CDR1 SGHAT, CDR2 FQNNGV. The CDR3 is CASSLSGQGSEQYF. CDR3 bases: TGTGCCAGCAGCCTCTCGGGACAGGGGTCCGAGCAGTACTTC.

V and J are TRBV15 and TRBJ2-3; the D gene is possibly TRBD1 (6 bases). The V end lost 5 bases, the J end lost 2 bases, and 11 bases lay between the germline ends. Germline CDR1 and CDR2: LNHNV and YYDKDF (reference sequence). The CDR3 extends over 14 amino acids. CDR3 protein: CATSGTGITDTQYF. CDR3 DNA sequence: TGTGCCACCAGCGGAACAGGGATCACAGATACGCAGTATTTT. Looking up the rest from reference TRBV15 and TRBJ2-3 gives the full variable domain: DAMVIQNPRYQVTQFGKPVTLSCSQTLNHNVMYWYQQKSSQAPKLLFHYYDKDFNNEADTPDNFQSRRPNTSFCFLDIRSPGLGDTAMYLCATSGTGITDTQYFGPGTRLTVL.

V is TRBV4-3 and J is TRBJ2-7, with TRBD1 matching over 9 bases. The V and J ends lost 4 bases and 2 bases, in that order; junction bases with no gene match: 6. This CDR3 region has 15 residues. The germline CDR1 and CDR2 sequences are LGHNA and YSLEER. CDR3 sequence reads: CASSPGQGGPYEQYF. The CDR3 bases are TGCGCCAGCAGCCCGGGACAGGGAGGCCCCTACGAGCAGTACTTC.

The rearrangement links TRBV6-1 to TRBJ2-3; possibly TRBD1 for D (6 bases). Germline CDR1 MNHNS, CDR2 SASEGT. Between the trimmed V and J ends, which lost 6 bases and 5 bases, there was a span of 6 bases. The CDR3 length is 11 residues. The CDR3 bases are TGTGCCAGCAGACAGGGAGATACGCAGTATTTT. This sequence encodes CASRQGDTQYF.

The chain recombines TRBV4-2 with TRBJ2-1; 7 bases match TRBD2. Looked up from germline, CDR1 is LGHNA and CDR2 is YNFKEQ. Trimming at V came to 0 bases and at J to 9 bases, leaving 14 bases not matched to a gene. This CDR3 contains 17 residues. Written as DNA, the CDR3 is TGTGCCAGCAGCCAAGATACCCGGGAGGCCCCTCCACGTGAGCAGTTCTTC. Its protein product is CASSQDTREAPPREQFF.

V usage is TRBV30 and J usage is TRBJ1-5; weak D call: TRBD1 (6 bases). The CDR3 spans 16 residues. The germline CDR1 and CDR2 sequences are GTSNPN and SVGIG (reference sequence). Trimming took off 0 bases at V and 9 bases at J, with 21 bases between the two ends. CDR3 in DNA: TGTGCCTGGAGTGTAAGGAGAGCGACAGGCCGGAGGCCCCAGCATTTT. This gives the protein CAWSVRRATGRRPQHF.

V gene TRBV2 combines with J gene TRBJ2-2; 11 bases are a match to TRBD2. Trimming took 6 bases from V and 3 from J; bases not matched to a gene: 6. The CDR3 extends over 16 amino acids. From germline, CDR1 is SNHLY and CDR2 FYNNEI. CDR3 region: CASSRLAGIDTGELFF. The CDR3 DNA reads TGTGCCAGCAGCCGACTAGCGGGAATTGACACCGGGGAGCTGTTTTTT. Based on the CDR3 plus reference TRBV2 and TRBJ2-2, the full variable domain is EPEVTQTPSHQVTQMGQEVILRCVPISNHLYFYWYRQILGQKVEFLVSFYNNEISEKSEIFDDQFSVERPDGSNFTLKIRSTKLEDSAMYFCASSRLAGIDTGELFFGEGSRLTVL.

The V and J genes are TRBV28 and TRBJ1-2; D is undetermined. Germline CDR1 and CDR2: MDHEN and SYDVKM. The CDR3 is 12 amino acids. V was cut by 5 bases and J by 4 bases, with 8 bases left in between. The CDR3 loop reads CASSRSGYGYTF. For the CDR3, the DNA is TGTGCCAGCAGTCGGTCGGGCTATGGCTACACCTTC.

The genes are TRBV7-9 and TRBJ1-4; 7 bases fit TRBD1. Germline CDR1 reads SEHNR; CDR2 reads FQNEAQ (reference sequence). CDR3 length: 14 residues. J gave up 8 bases and V 5 bases, and 8 bases lay outside the gene matches. This CDR3 reads CASSNDREMEKLFF. DNA of the CDR3: TGTGCCAGCAGCAATGACAGGGAGATGGAAAAACTGTTTTTT.

CDR3 nucleotides: TGTGCCAGCAGCGGCCGGGCTAATGAAAAACTGTTTTTT. Its protein product is CASSGRANEKLFF. V is TRBV7-9 and J is TRBJ1-4; D not resolved. The CDR3 length is 13 residues. Germline values: CDR1 SEHNR, CDR2 FQNEAQ (reference sequence). The V gene lost 5 bases and the J gene lost 3 bases, with 7 bases spanning the gap.

The chain is built from TRBV5-4 and TRBJ1-1, with 12 bases matching TRBD1. V was pared by 3 bases and J by 0 bases, with 9 bases of the junction left unmatched. The length of the CDR3 is 18 residues. CDR1 SGHNT and CDR2 YYREEE come from the germline V gene (reference sequence). CDR3 nucleotides: TGTGCCAGCAGCTGGAAGGCCGGGACAGGGGGCCTGAACACTGAAGCTTTCTTT. Translating it yields CASSWKAGTGGLNTEAFF. Full variable domain (outside the CDR3, taken from reference TRBV5-4 and TRBJ1-1): ETGVTQSPTHLIKTRGQQVTLRCSSQSGHNTVSWYQQALGQGPQFIFQYYREEENGRGNFPPRFSGLQFPNYSSELNVNALELDDSALYLCASSWKAGTGGLNTEAFFGQGTRLTVV.

V usage is TRBV2 and J usage is TRBJ1-2, with D perhaps matching TRBD1 (5 bases). Trimming took off 6 bases at V and 6 bases at J, with 11 bases between the two ends. CDR1 SNHLY and CDR2 FYNNEI come from the germline V gene. The CDR3 totals 12 residues. CDR3 sequence (DNA): TGTGCCAGCAGAATCGTAGGGGATGGCTACACCTTC. Translated: CASRIVGDGYTF.

The genes are TRBV28 and TRBJ1-1, with D perhaps matching TRBD1 (6 bases). Germline CDR1 MDHEN, CDR2 SYDVKM. CDR3 size: 15 residues. Trimming removed 3 bases from V and 1 base from J, with 12 bases in between. In nucleotides, the CDR3 is TGTGCCAGCAGTTTCTTGGACAGATGGAACACTGAAGCTTTCTTT. This sequence encodes CASSFLDRWNTEAFF.

This clone was seen a handful of times. The chain uses TRBV5-6 and TRBJ1-2, with D perhaps TRBD1 (6 bases). Trimming left V 1 base short and J 2 bases short, with 9 bases between. The germline V gene has CDR1 SGHDT and CDR2 YYEEEE. CDR3 length equals 14 residues. The CDR3, as DNA: TGTGCCAGCAGCTTGACAGGGCCCAACTATGGCTACACCTTC. Translated, it gives CASSLTGPNYGYTF.